This T cell receptor beta chain originates from a study of T cells in Graves' hyperthyroidism and ophthalmopathy. Study background: It was at initial diagnosis, before any treatment, that peripheral blood was collected.

The CDR3 runs 13 residues. V gave up 5 bases and J gave up 7 bases; unmatched junction bases: 6. Germline V gives CDR1 SEHNR, CDR2 FQNEAQ (reference sequence). Absence of ophthalmopathy progression within 18 months defined stable Graves' hyperthyroidism. Investigators excluded patients with uncontrolled infection, other autoimmune disease, pregnancy or lactation. TCR beta CDR3 regions were amplified from RNA. The TCR CDR3 first-round RT-PCR relied on the HTBI primer set. One entry per CDR3 protein results from TCRdb running MiXCR on the multiplex PCR reads. The table lists fewer than 850,000 distinct CDR3 sequences, 17% of them singletons.

The chain carries TRBV7-9 and TRBJ1-2, with 8 bases fitting TRBD1. Sequenced: blood. This TCR was recovered from a man in his fifties with Graves' hyperthyroidism. This CDR3 reads CASSDDRGRGYTF. The CDR3 region has the DNA TGTGCCAGCAGCGACGACAGGGGCCGTGGCTACACCTTC.